The clone carrying this T cell receptor beta chain was found a few times. Arm-PCR of CDR3 regions and iRepertoire HTBI primers were used to build TCR beta libraries. MiXCR, applied by TCRdb to the multiplex PCR reads, yields one record per CDR3 protein. The sample lists 600,000 to 800,000 distinct CDR3 sequences; about 30% were seen once. Noted time point: persistent/refractory GD, antithyroid drugs over 5 years with positive TRAb. PBMCs provided the RNA from which the TCR library was made. American Thyroid Association guidelines were used to diagnose Graves' disease. The patients included were those that came from an endocrinology department in Xi'an, China. This sample was taken from a study of regulatory T cells in long-lasting Graves disease. Study-wide background: Over 5 years of antithyroid drugs plus positive TSH receptor antibodies defined persistent Graves' disease.

Germline loops: CDR1 LGHDT, CDR2 YNNKEL (reference sequence). The CDR3 consists of 15 residues. V gave up 1 base and J gave up 5 bases, with 12 bases separating them. This sequence originates from a female donor with Graves disease. The sample was peripheral blood mononuclear cells (PBMCs), taken when the disease was refractory, from a patient treated with antithyroid drugs. The chain links TRBV3-1 to TRBJ1-5; possibly TRBD1 for D (5 bases). CDR3 DNA: TGTGCCAGCAGCCAAGGCCTACAGGTTGATCAGCCCCAGCATTTT. Translation: CASSQGLQVDQPQHF. Based on the CDR3 plus reference TRBV3-1 and TRBJ1-5, the full variable domain is DTAVSQTPKYLVTQMGNDKSIKCEQNLGHDTMYWYKQDSKKFLKIMFSYNNKELIINETVPNRFSPKSPDKAHLNLHINSLELGDSAVYFCASSQGLQVDQPQHFGDGTRLSIL.